This is a list of T cell receptor beta chains from one sample in a study of metastatic and nonmetastatic thyroid tumors. TCRdb reprocessed the PCR reads via MiXCR. The sample includes some 25,000 clones, about 20% of them seen just once. Material for sequencing was blood. These receptors were taken from a female donor with papillary thyroid cancer or a benign thyroid nodule (not recorded which). Some clones in this sample may be carry-over from other donors' samples. The conserved cysteine and the conserved F or W are not part of the CDR3 here. The order of the fields is clone size, J gene, V gene, CDR3 protein. For some rows the clone size is stated as once, few or many, or as a class when expanded; others skip it.

medium-sized | TRBJ1-1 | TRBV6-1 | ASRRTGSLPTEAF
. | TRBJ1-3 | TRBV6-1 | ASSTDYRGSGNTIY
. | TRBJ2-5 | TRBV20-1 | SARGGLGLAGCRETQY
many | TRBJ2-3 | TRBV20-1 | SARDLGGGTDTQY
few | TRBJ2-6 | TRBV6-2/TRBV6-3 | ASSPLEVYSGANVLT
many | TRBJ2-5 | TRBV28 | ASSTIETQY
. | TRBJ1-2 | TRBV20-1 | SARDDRGLRYT
many | TRBJ2-2 | TRBV5-1 | ASVLGGASNTGELF
. | TRBJ2-7 | TRBV20-1 | SARGVGVYEQY
. | TRBJ2-1 | TRBV11-2 | AITQSAASYNEQF
. | TRBJ2-1 | TRBV20-1 | SASSGSPNEQF
many | TRBJ2-7 | TRBV19 | ASSMPPGAGGPKQY
many | TRBJ2-1 | TRBV15 | ATSRDPPGGQF
. | TRBJ2-6 | TRBV18 | ASSPEGQGHPSGANVLT
. | . | TRBV7-2 | ASSLPATRHEQF
. | TRBJ2-7 | TRBV14 | ASSQDRTGGGTHEQY
. | TRBJ2-3 | TRBV6-1 | ASSPGLAGGLFRQY
. | TRBJ1-3 | TRBV18 | ATAAGNSGNTIY
many | TRBJ2-1 | TRBV12-3/TRBV12-4 | ASSTQRTGEQF
medium-sized | TRBJ1-2 | TRBV6-1 | ASSLPPGQGGGYT
medium-sized | TRBJ1-2 | TRBV6-1 | ASSDPWGRANYGYT
medium-sized | TRBJ2-1 | TRBV6-4 | ASSPGQGTYNEQF
medium-sized | TRBJ2-1 | TRBV12-3/TRBV12-4 | ASSTSSGRWDEQF
. | TRBJ2-1 | TRBV6-2/TRBV6-3 | ASSYSSPSGIYNEQF
many | TRBJ1-5 | TRBV18 | ASSPQGTNQPQH
once | TRBJ1-5 | TRBV2 | ASSEWTANQPQH
. | TRBJ2-7 | TRBV6-2/TRBV6-3 | ASRAGNRGEQY
medium-sized | TRBJ2-7 | TRBV6-2/TRBV6-3 | ASSRDLGTSLSYEQY
medium-sized | TRBJ1-3 | TRBV6-2/TRBV6-3 | ASRTPGSGNTIY
many | TRBJ2-1 | TRBV12-3/TRBV12-4 | ASSELAETEQF
once | TRBJ2-3 | TRBV3-1 | ASSLWTGGITDSQY
. | TRBJ2-7 | TRBV20-1 | SATDLVRADEQY
. | TRBJ2-4 | TRBV19 | ASSTPGQKNIQY
. | TRBJ2-2 | TRBV30 | AWSSGQADSGELF
once | TRBJ1-1 | TRBV30 | AWSRGRNTEAF
many | TRBJ2-5 | TRBV5-5 | ASSWSSGRETQY
many | TRBJ1-2 | TRBV30 | AWSPPGGNNYGYT
many | TRBJ2-1 | TRBV11-2 | ASSLGGHEQF
many | TRBJ2-1 | TRBV10-1 | ASSKLAGVSNEQF
many | TRBJ1-1 | TRBV7-9 | ARTARRTERTEAF
many | TRBJ2-3 | TRBV5-4 | ASSFPAGGTDTQY
many | TRBJ2-2 | TRBV18 | ASSGTPSGELF
many | TRBJ1-4 | TRBV5-1 | ASSLAGQSNEKLF
medium-sized | TRBJ1-6 | TRBV6-5 | ASSYYRGKSPLH
many | TRBJ2-7 | TRBV20-1 | SILPDYSYEQY
medium-sized | TRBJ1-1 | TRBV6-2/TRBV6-3 | ASKGQGPNTEAF
. | TRBJ1-1 | TRBV7-2 | AISPDGAVATEAF
many | TRBJ2-7 | TRBV18 | ASSPPGRNEQY
many | TRBJ2-1 | TRBV7-2 | ASSTMEGRGEQF